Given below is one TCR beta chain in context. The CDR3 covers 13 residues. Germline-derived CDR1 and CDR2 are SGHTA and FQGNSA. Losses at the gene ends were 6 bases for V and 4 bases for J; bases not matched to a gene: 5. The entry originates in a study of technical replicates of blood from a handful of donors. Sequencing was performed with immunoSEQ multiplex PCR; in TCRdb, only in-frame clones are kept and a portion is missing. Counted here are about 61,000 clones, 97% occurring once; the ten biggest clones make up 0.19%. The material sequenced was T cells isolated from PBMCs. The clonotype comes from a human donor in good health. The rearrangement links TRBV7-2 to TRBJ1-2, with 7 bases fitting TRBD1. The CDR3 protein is CASRRQGLYGYTF. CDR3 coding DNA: TGTGCCAGCAGGAGACAGGGCCTCTATGGCTACACCTTC.